Listed below are T cell receptor beta chains from one sample, sequenced in a study of beta chain features in type 1 diabetes. Profiling relied on immunoSEQ multiplex PCR, and the TCRdb table lists in-frame clones only, not all of them. There are 95,000 to 150,000 clones in the sample; roughly 17% occur only once, and 2.3% lies in the top ten. Sequencing used central memory CD4+ T cells from blood. The receptors were sampled from a man aged 25 to 40 with type 1 diabetes. The CDR3 runs from the conserved cysteine through the conserved F or W. The D gene is left open where the match is weak. Rows give clone size only sometimes, using once, few, many, or a class for an expanded clone.

clone_size j_call d_call cdr3_length v_call cdr3_nt cdr3_aa
. TRBJ2-1 TRBD1 16 TRBV14 TGTGCCAGCAGCCTCCTGGGGACAGGGGGCTGGCATGAGCAGTTCTTC CASSLLGTGGWHEQFF
few TRBJ2-1 TRBD1 17 TRBV7-6 TGTGCCAGCAGCGCCGAGGGACAGGGGGCTCAATACAATGAGCAGTTCTTC CASSAEGQGAQYNEQFF
. TRBJ2-1 . 13 TRBV7-9 TGTGCCAGCAGCTTACCCGCTTTAAATGAGCAGTTCTTC CASSLPALNEQFF
. TRBJ2-1 . 14 TRBV27 TGTGCCAGCAGTGCCAAGAACCTCTTCAATGAGCAGTTCTTC CASSAKNLFNEQFF
few TRBJ2-6 . 17 TRBV7-8 TGTGCCAGCAGCTCCGAAGTTATTAGATCTGGGGCCAACGTCCTGACTTTC CASSSEVIRSGANVLTF
. TRBJ1-5 TRBD1 16 TRBV4-1 TGCGCCAGCAGCCTACCTCCGGGACAGGTTAATCAGCCCCAGCATTTT CASSLPPGQVNQPQHF
. TRBJ2-3 . 12 TRBV4-3 TGCGCCAGCAGCCAAGTGGCAGATACGCAGTATTTT CASSQVADTQYF
few TRBJ2-5 . 13 TRBV7-2 TGTGCCAGCAGCTTAGAGACCCAGCGGGCCCAGTACTTC CASSLETQRAQYF
. TRBJ2-7 . 16 TRBV7-9 TGTGCCAGCAGCCCTCTTGAACTAGCTAGGGGATGGGAGCAGTACTTC CASSPLELARGWEQYF
. TRBJ1-4 . 16 TRBV7-9 TGTGCCAGCAGCTTAGTACAGGGAGGGACTAATGAAAAACTGTTTTTT CASSLVQGGTNEKLFF
many TRBJ2-3 TRBD2 16 TRBV10-3 TGTGCCATCAGTGGGATTAGCGGGGGGAGCACAGATACGCAGTATTTT CAISGISGGSTDTQYF
. TRBJ1-2 . 15 TRBV28 TGTGCCAGCAGTTTATTTGGTGCCCTAAACTATGGCTACACCTTC CASSLFGALNYGYTF
. TRBJ2-3 TRBD1 16 TRBV4-2 TGTGCCAGCAGCCAATTTGGGACAGGTGGCTCAGATACGCAGTATTTT CASSQFGTGGSDTQYF
few TRBJ2-7 TRBD2 14 TRBV9 TGCGCCAGCAGCGTAGGAGGGAGGGCCTACGAGCAGTACTTC CASSVGGRAYEQYF
few TRBJ1-1 TRBD1 15 TRBV18 TGTGCCAGCTCGAAACCGGGACAGGGGAACACTGAAGCTTTCTTT CASSKPGQGNTEAFF
few TRBJ1-2 . 15 TRBV4-3 TGCGCCAGCAGCCAAGAAATCGGTGGGAACTATGGCTACACCTTC CASSQEIGGNYGYTF
many TRBJ1-6 . 14 TRBV15 TGTGCCACCAGCAGTAAGACGTGGAATTCACCCCTCCACTTT CATSSKTWNSPLHF
few TRBJ1-1 . 15 TRBV10-3 TGTGCCATCAGTAGAATGCCGGGACAGAACACTGAAGCTTTCTTT CAISRMPGQNTEAFF
few TRBJ2-5 TRBD2 13 TRBV30 TGTGCCTGGAGGGGGACTAGCGTAGAGACCCAGTACTTC CAWRGTSVETQYF
. TRBJ2-7 . 15 TRBV19 TGTGCCAGTAGAAAAGCCTCAGGGGCCTCCTACGAGCAGTACTTC CASRKASGASYEQYF
. TRBJ1-2 . 12 TRBV6-1 TGTGCCAGCAGTGAACTTAACTATGGCTACACCTTC CASSELNYGYTF
few TRBJ2-1 . 15 TRBV5-5 TGTGCCAGCAGCTTGGGGCTAAGCACCTACAATGAGCAGTTCTTC CASSLGLSTYNEQFF
. TRBJ2-7 TRBD1 15 TRBV2 TGTGCCAGCAGTGAGGGGACAGGGGGCTTCTACGAGCAGTACTTC CASSEGTGGFYEQYF
. TRBJ1-1 TRBD1 13 TRBV7-2 TGTGCCAGCAGCATCACAAGGGACAGGGAAGCTTTCTTT CASSITRDREAFF
. TRBJ1-3 . 16 TRBV9 TGTGCCAGCAGCGAGGAGACAGCAAACTCTGGAAACACCATATATTTT CASSEETANSGNTIYF
. TRBJ2-2 . 12 TRBV14 TGTGCCAGCAGCCAGACTCGCCGGGAGCTGTTTTTT CASSQTRRELFF
. TRBJ2-7 . 14 TRBV7-4 TGTGCCAGCAGCTTAGAGCTGGGTGCCGACGAGCAGTACTTC CASSLELGADEQYF
. TRBJ2-5 . 14 TRBV7-2 TGTGCCAGCAGCTCCGGTGGGACCGGTGAGACCCAGTACTTC CASSSGGTGETQYF
few TRBJ1-5 . 13 TRBV6-5 TGTGCCAGCAGTTCAGGGGAGGGTCAGCCCCAGCATTTT CASSSGEGQPQHF
few TRBJ2-3 TRBD2 15 TRBV19 TGTGCCAGTAGTATATCTAGCGGGGGGGCAGATACGCAGTATTTT CASSISSGGADTQYF
. TRBJ2-5 TRBD2 16 TRBV4-3 TGCGCCAGCAGCCAAGTGCTAGCGGGGGGTTCAGAGACCCAGTACTTC CASSQVLAGGSETQYF
. TRBJ2-7 . 15 TRBV7-2 TGTGCCAGCAGCTTAGCCGGGTCTGCTAGCTACGAGCAGTACTTC CASSLAGSASYEQYF
. TRBJ1-2 . 13 TRBV29-1 TGCAGCGTTGGGGGACCCGACATTTATGGCTACACCTTC CSVGGPDIYGYTF
few TRBJ2-7 . 11 TRBV28 TGTGCCAGCAGTCAGAATTACGAGCAGTACTTC CASSQNYEQYF
many TRBJ1-1 TRBD1 13 TRBV7-9 TGTGCCAGCAGAGCTACAGGGGAAACTGAAGCTTTCTTT CASRATGETEAFF
. TRBJ2-7 . 11 TRBV20-1 TGCAGTGCTAGAGATGTAGACGAGCAGTACTTC CSARDVDEQYF
many TRBJ2-6 . 15 TRBV19 TGTGCCAGTATGGCGGGGTTGGCAGGGGCCAACGTCCTGACTTTC CASMAGLAGANVLTF
. TRBJ2-7 . 14 TRBV28 TGTGCCAGCAGCCTCCCGACACAAGCCTACGAGCAGTACTTC CASSLPTQAYEQYF
. TRBJ2-1 . 16 TRBV28 TGTGCCAGCAGTTCCCTCGAGGGCAGGGGATTGGGGGAGCAGTTCTTC CASSSLEGRGLGEQFF
. TRBJ2-3 TRBD1 15 TRBV4-3 TGCGCCAGCAGCCAGTCGACAGGGGCGGCAGATACGCAGTATTTT CASSQSTGAADTQYF
. TRBJ1-5 . 15 TRBV9 TGTGCCAGCAGCGTAGCAGGAGACTACGGTCAGCCCCAGCATTTT CASSVAGDYGQPQHF
. TRBJ2-5 TRBD2 16 TRBV10-3 TGTGCCATCAGTGAAAAACTAGCGGCGAGCCAAGAGACCCAGTACTTC CAISEKLAASQETQYF
. TRBJ2-1 . 13 TRBV27 TGTGCCAGCAGTTTAGAAAACTACAATGAGCAGTTCTTC CASSLENYNEQFF
few TRBJ2-1 . 12 TRBV6-1 TGTGCCAGCAGGCTGCTAGATTGGGGGGAGTTCTTC CASRLLDWGEFF
few TRBJ2-1 . 13 TRBV5-4 TGTGCCAGCAGCTGGAAGCGGGACAATGAGCAGTTCTTC CASSWKRDNEQFF